The 5 T cell receptor beta chains below come from one sample, sequenced in a study of blood T cells in healthy people across ages. The authors ran a second PCR of 7 to 11 cycles using a sample-barcoded 5' primer and a J-beta primer mix. Via MiXCR, TCRdb re-called the 5' RACE reads, giving one row per CDR3 protein. The sample shows over 1,200,000 distinct CDR3 sequences, roughly 64% of them seen only once. The sequencing sample was made of blood. The receptors shown here come from a man aged 18 to 30 in good health.

This rearrangement joins TRBV6-6 to TRBJ1-1; D might be TRBD1 (5 bases). Looked up from germline, CDR1 is MNHNY and CDR2 is SVGAGI (reference sequence). V was shortened by 6 bases and J by 1 base, with 15 bases between the two germline ends. This CDR3 spans 15 amino acids. The CDR3 protein is CASSHTGPSNTEAFF. CDR3 sequence (DNA): TGTGCCAGCAGCCATACGGGACCTTCGAACACTGAAGCTTTCTTT.

The chain recombines TRBV28 with TRBJ1-2; a possible D gene is TRBD1 (6 bases). V was pared by 8 bases and J by 3 bases, with 13 bases between. The CDR3 is 13 residues long. The germline CDR1 and CDR2 sequences are MDHEN and SYDVKM. The CDR3, as DNA: TGTGCCAGCCAGGGGATCCGATACTATGGCTACACCTTC. Its translation is CASQGIRYYGYTF.

The chain uses TRBV7-2 and TRBJ1-2; D gene unclear. CDR3 length: 13 amino acids. V lost 0 bases and J lost 5, with 7 bases in between. CDR1 is SGHTA and CDR2 is FQGNSA in the germline V gene. CDR3 DNA sequence: TGTGCCAGCAGCTTAGCCAATGATTATGGCTACACCTTC. This gives the protein CASSLANDYGYTF. Based on the CDR3 plus reference TRBV7-2 and TRBJ1-2, the full variable domain is GAGVSQSPSNKVTEKGKDVELRCDPISGHTALYWYRQSLGQGLEFLIYFQGNSAPDKSGLPSDRFSAERTGGSVSTLTIQRTQQEDSAVYLCASSLANDYGYTFGSGTRLTVV.

This clonotype appeared many times. This chain uses TRBV20-1 with TRBJ1-6; D is perhaps TRBD1 (6 bases). The CDR3 spans 14 residues. Trimming shortened V by 1 base and J by 13 bases, and 17 bases separated the two germline ends. Germline V gene lookup returns CDR1 DFQATT and CDR2 SNEGSKA (reference sequence). The CDR3 reads CSARGTEESQPLHF. The CDR3 nucleotides are TGCAGTGCTAGAGGGACAGAGGAGTCTCAGCCCCTCCACTTT.

This clonotype was seen just once. The V and J genes are TRBV5-5 and TRBJ2-4, with TRBD2 identical over 12 bases. The J call may be in error: the DNA end matches TRBJ2-7 better. The CDR3 runs 20 residues. Germline V CDR1 and CDR2: SGHKS, YYEKEE (reference sequence). The CDR3 protein is CASSLAFATSGGWMSYEQYF. CDR3 DNA sequence: TGTGCCAGCAGCTTGGCCTTTGCGACTAGCGGGGGATGGATGAGCTACGAGCAGTACTTC.